A single sample gave rise to the 11 T cell receptor beta chains below, sequenced in a study of T-cell memory formation after mild COVID-19. In TCRdb, the 5' RACE reads were re-called with MiXCR into one record per CDR3 protein. The profile shows roughly 200,000 distinct CDR3 sequences, just over 9.5% of them singletons. The sequenced sample was PBMCs or a T cell subset sorted from them (not recorded which). Receptors originate from a man aged 18 to 35 who had mild COVID-19 (a few samples of this study predate the infection). Cell type and time point are not known.

This clonotype was detected a few times. This chain connects TRBV6-5 to TRBJ1-5; no clear D gene. Deletions cut 0 bases from V and 6 bases from J, with 12 bases between. This CDR3 region has 15 residues. The germline V gene encodes CDR1 MNHEY and CDR2 SVGAGI. The CDR3 bases are TGTGCCAGCAGTTACTCGGGCTCGGCCGTTCAGCCCCAGCATTTT. Protein sequence: CASSYSGSAVQPQHF.

The chain uses TRBV5-1 and TRBJ2-3, with a possible D match to TRBD1 (7 bases). Germline V CDR1 and CDR2: SGHRS, YFSETQ. V lost 4 bases, J lost 2 bases, and 17 bases lay in between. The CDR3 has 16 amino acids. Written as DNA, the CDR3 is TGCGCCAGCAGCCGGAGGGGGCCATCTGTCACAGATACGCAGTATTTT. Amino acids: CASSRRGPSVTDTQYF.

This clonotype was recorded many times. The V gene is TRBV5-1, the J gene TRBJ2-3; D uncertain. Trimming took 2 bases from V and 2 from J, leaving 9 bases between them. Germline V CDR1 and CDR2: SGHRS, YFSETQ. The length of the CDR3 is 14 residues. The CDR3 sequence: CASSFSVDTDTQYF. The CDR3 nucleotides are TGCGCCAGCAGCTTCTCGGTGGACACAGATACGCAGTATTTT. Full variable domain (missing parts from reference TRBV5-1 and TRBJ2-3): KAGVTQTPRYLIKTRGQQVTLSCSPISGHRSVSWYQQTPGQGLQFLFEYFSETQRNKGNFPGRFSGRQFSNSRSEMNVSTLELGDSALYLCASSFSVDTDTQYFGPGTRLTVL.

This clonotype occurred a few times. This sequence joins TRBV7-2 and TRBJ1-1, with D unclear. CDR3 size: 14 residues. Germline assignment: CDR1 SGHTA and CDR2 FQGNSA. V was pared by 3 bases and J by 0 bases, with 8 bases between. CDR3 sequence (DNA): TGTGCCAGCAGCTTGTTAGGGATGAACACTGAAGCTTTCTTT. It encodes CASSLLGMNTEAFF.

This clonotype has a handful of counts. The rearrangement joins TRBV5-1 to TRBJ2-1; 7 bases match TRBD2. This CDR3 comprises 16 residues. J gave up 5 bases and V 0 bases, and 8 bases lay outside the gene matches. Germline V gives CDR1 SGHRS, CDR2 YFSETQ. The CDR3 loop reads CASSLAAGGGDNEQFF. The CDR3 DNA reads as TGCGCCAGCAGCTTGGCCGCTGGCGGGGGTGACAATGAGCAGTTCTTC.

The gene calls are TRBV7-3 and TRBJ2-1; TRBD1 matches 10 bases. Germline V lookup: CDR1 SGHTA, CDR2 FQGTGA. This CDR3 has 16 amino acids. V was clipped by 5 bases and J by 5 bases; unmatched bases: 9. CDR3: CASSKRAGTGDNEQFF. The CDR3 DNA sequence: TGTGCCAGCAGCAAGAGGGCCGGGACAGGGGACAATGAGCAGTTCTTC.

The chain employs TRBV5-1 and TRBJ2-3; TRBD2 aligns across 10 bases. J was trimmed by 5 bases and V by 0 bases; bases with no gene match: 3. The germline V gene has CDR1 SGHRS and CDR2 YFSETQ. The CDR3 totals 15 residues. The DNA of the CDR3 is TGCGCCAGCAGCTTGGAAGCGGGGGGGCAAGATACGCAGTATTTT. Its protein product is CASSLEAGGQDTQYF.

J is TRBJ2-3 and V is TRBV7-6, with D unresolved. From germline, CDR1 is SGHVS and CDR2 FNYEAQ. The CDR3 runs 15 residues. V was shortened by 4 bases and J by 1 base, with 12 bases between the two germline ends. The CDR3, as DNA: TGTGCCAGCAGCTCAAGGTCCCTTCGCACAGATACGCAGTATTTT. It codes for CASSSRSLRTDTQYF. Based on the CDR3 plus reference TRBV7-6 and TRBJ2-3, the full variable domain is GAGVSQSPRYKVTKRGQDVALRCDPISGHVSLYWYRQALGQGPEFLTYFNYEAQQDKSGLPNDRFSAERPEGSISTLTIQRTEQRDSAMYRCASSSRSLRTDTQYFGPGTRLTVL.

V is TRBV7-3 and J is TRBJ2-2; D is undetermined. Looked up from germline, CDR1 is SGHTA and CDR2 is FQGTGA. Trimming removed 0 bases from V and 4 bases from J, with 12 bases in between. The CDR3 contains 16 residues. The CDR3 protein is CASSLTAGVSTGELFF. The DNA of the CDR3 is TGTGCCAGCAGCTTAACGGCCGGAGTGAGCACCGGGGAGCTGTTTTTT.

The chain employs TRBV19 and TRBJ2-1, with a weak D call TRBD1 (6 bases). Germline V gene sequence: CDR1 LNHDA, CDR2 SQIVND (reference sequence). V lost 6 bases and J 8 bases, leaving 20 bases between the germline ends. The CDR3 totals 15 residues. In nucleotides, the CDR3 is TGTGCCAGTAGCCTGATTAGGACAGATTCCCATGAGCAGTTCTTC. Its translation: CASSLIRTDSHEQFF.

Only a few counts were recorded for this clonotype. The chain recombines TRBV11-2 with TRBJ2-7, with a tentative D call TRBD2 (6 bases). The CDR3 has 16 residues. In germline, CDR1 is SGHAT, CDR2 FQNNGV. The V gene lost 4 bases and the J gene lost 0 bases, with 16 bases spanning the gap. In DNA, the CDR3 is TGTGCCAGCAGCTCCCCTAGTAAGGGAGGCTCCTACGAGCAGTACTTC. Protein sequence: CASSSPSKGGSYEQYF.